These 26 T cell receptor beta chains share one sample of origin, sequenced in a study of blood T cells in healthy people across ages. The authors ran a second PCR of about 6 to 11 cycles using a sample-barcoded 5' primer and a J-beta primer mix. TCRdb called the 5' RACE reads again in MiXCR, with one record for every CDR3 protein. The sample yields 1 million to 1.2 million distinct CDR3 sequences, 35% to 45% seen once. Sequenced input: blood. The source is a man aged 18 to 35 in good health.

The chain links TRBV7-3 to TRBJ2-5; D not certain. Looked up from germline, CDR1 is SGHTA and CDR2 is FQGTGA. CDR3 size: 13 residues. The V end lost 4 bases, the J end lost 6 bases, and 12 bases lay between the germline ends. CDR3 region: CASSSRERQTQYF. The CDR3, as DNA: TGTGCCAGCAGCTCTAGGGAAAGGCAGACCCAGTACTTC.

This clonotype has more than one count but fewer than ten. The chain has TRBV14 and TRBJ2-3; 8 bases match TRBD2. V was pared by 2 bases and J by 0 bases, with 7 bases of the junction left unmatched. The CDR3 spans 17 residues. The germline V gene has CDR1 SGHDN and CDR2 FVKESK. As DNA, the CDR3 is TGTGCCAGCAGCCAACTACTAGCGGAGACTAGCACAGATACGCAGTATTTT. Translating it yields CASSQLLAETSTDTQYF.

The chain links TRBV4-2 to TRBJ2-5; D assignment may be TRBD1 or TRBD2 (5 bases each). Germline V gene data show CDR1 as LGHNA and CDR2 as YNFKEQ. With 2 bases removed from V and 1 base from J, the gap between germline ends came to 11 bases. The CDR3 is made up of 15 amino acids. CDR3 in DNA: TGTGCCAGCAGCCAACGGGGACGGACCCAAGAGACCCAGTACTTC. As protein: CASSQRGRTQETQYF.

This rearrangement joins TRBV12-3 or TRBV12-4 to TRBJ1-4; no firm D call. The CDR3 extends over 11 amino acids. With 3 bases removed from V and 8 bases from J, the gap between germline ends came to 4 bases. CDR3 nucleotides: TGTGCCAGCAGTTTTAAGGAAAAACTGTTTTTT. As protein: CASSFKEKLFF.

As regards this clonotype: At one end, the junction sequence differs from germline, possibly due to a read error. The rearrangement links TRBV6-2 or TRBV6-3 to TRBJ1-2; D may be TRBD1 (5 bases). The CDR3 contains 14 residues. The germline gives CDR1 MNHEY, CDR2 SVGEGT. The CDR3 nucleotides read TGTGCCAGCAGTCCACAGGTGCTTAACTATGACTACACCTTC. This gives the protein CASSPQVLNYDYTF.

This clonotype was counted between two and nine times. The rearrangement uses TRBV7-2 and TRBJ2-5; 9 bases align to TRBD2. The CDR3 loop spans 16 amino acids. V was clipped by 0 bases and J by 2 bases; unmatched bases: 4. Germline CDR1 SGHTA, CDR2 FQGNSA. CDR3 amino acids: CASSLASGGPQETQYF. CDR3 DNA sequence: TGTGCCAGCAGCTTAGCTAGCGGGGGCCCTCAAGAGACCCAGTACTTC.

This clonotype occurred a few times. The gene calls are TRBV14 and TRBJ1-1; perhaps TRBD1 as D (5 bases). This CDR3 is 12 amino acids long. V lost 8 bases, J lost 5 bases, and 12 bases lay in between. The V gene's germline CDR1 is SGHDN and CDR2 FVKESK. The CDR3 protein is CASGRGGTEAFF. The CDR3 DNA is TGTGCCAGCGGCCGGGGGGGAACTGAAGCTTTCTTT.

The chain is built from TRBV4-2 and TRBJ2-3; 7 positions match TRBD2. Germline CDR1 is LGHNA and CDR2 is YNFKEQ. CDR3 size: 12 residues. The CDR3 sequence: CSAGVTTDTQYF. The DNA of the CDR3 is TGTTCGGCGGGGGTGACCACAGATACGCAGTATTTT.

In the case of this clonotype: Given a much more abundant clone one base away, this may be a read error. The chain links TRBV4-3 to TRBJ2-1; possibly TRBD1 for D (6 bases). V shed 1 base and J shed 6 bases, with 16 bases lying between them. The CDR3 is 16 amino acids. Germline V gene data show CDR1 as LGHNA and CDR2 as YSLEER. The CDR3 protein is CASSQVNRAWCNEQFF. The CDR3 DNA reads as TGCGCCAGCAGCCAAGTAAACAGGGCTTGGTGCAATGAGCAGTTCTTC.

This clonotype was detected a few times. This chain joins TRBV28 and TRBJ1-5, with a possible D match to TRBD1 (5 bases). Germline lookup yields CDR1 MDHEN and CDR2 SYDVKM. The CDR3 covers 12 residues. V was shortened by 6 bases and J by 6 bases, with 9 bases between the two germline ends. CDR3 sequence reads: CASSRDGQPQHF. CDR3 sequence (DNA): TGTGCCAGCAGCCGGGACGGTCAGCCCCAGCATTTT.

The rearrangement joins TRBV6-5 to TRBJ1-4, with 10 bases fitting TRBD1. The J segment lost 10 bases and the V segment lost 6 bases, leaving 5 bases of the junction unmatched. This CDR3 contains 13 residues. Germline V CDR1 and CDR2: MNHEY, SVGAGI. In DNA, the CDR3 is TGTGCCAGCAGCTGGGACAGGGGAGGAAAACTGTTTTTT. Translating gives CASSWDRGGKLFF.

This sequence joins TRBV4-1 and TRBJ2-3; 7 bases are a match to TRBD2. CDR1 is MGHRA, CDR2 YSYEKL, per germline. The CDR3 contains 13 residues. V lost 7 bases and J lost 4; bases outside the gene matches: 5. The chain's CDR3 is CASTRGSSDTQYF. The DNA of the CDR3 is TGCGCCAGCACCCGCGGGAGCTCAGATACGCAGTATTTT.

This clonotype was detected a few times. V is TRBV3-1 and J is TRBJ1-6; weak D call: TRBD1 (5 bases). V was pared by 4 bases and J by 4 bases, with 17 bases between. Germline V gene sequence: CDR1 LGHDT, CDR2 YNNKEL (reference sequence). CDR3 length equals 17 residues. CDR3 residues: CASSPYRNSAYNSPLHF. The CDR3, as DNA: TGTGCCAGCAGCCCTTACAGGAATTCCGCTTATAATTCACCCCTCCACTTT.

The chain links TRBV15 to TRBJ1-1; maybe TRBD1 (5 bases). Trimming stripped 1 base from V and 5 bases from J, with 11 bases between. The CDR3 has 14 amino acids. CDR1 and CDR2 (germline): LNHNV, YYDKDF (reference sequence). CDR3 in DNA: TGTGCCACCAGCAGAGGCAGGGAAAGGACTGAAGCTTTCTTT. As protein: CATSRGRERTEAFF.

V gene TRBV12-3 or TRBV12-4 combines with J gene TRBJ1-1; D gene uncertain. The length of the CDR3 is 15 residues. The ends were cut back, 3 bases at V and 1 base at J, with 12 bases in the middle. CDR3 amino acids: CASSLRTDGNTEAFF. CDR3 bases: TGTGCCAGCAGTTTGAGGACGGATGGGAACACTGAAGCTTTCTTT.

This clonotype was observed a few times. The chain links TRBV20-1 to TRBJ2-3, with 12 nucleotides matching TRBD2. J was trimmed by 0 bases and V by 6 bases; bases with no gene match: 7. CDR1 is DFQATT, CDR2 SNEGSKA, per germline (reference sequence). The CDR3 totals 16 residues. The CDR3 coding sequence is TGCAGTGCCGGAAGACTAGCGGGGGCAAGCACAGATACGCAGTATTTT. It specifies CSAGRLAGASTDTQYF.

This clonotype was picked up a small number of times. J is TRBJ2-7 and V is TRBV12-3 or TRBV12-4; maybe TRBD2 (6 bases). TRBJ2-5 explains the end of the DNA better; the J call may be wrong. This CDR3 is 13 amino acids long. The CDR3 coding sequence is TGTGCCAGCGGAAGGAGGGGCGGGGAGACCCAGTACTTC. This gives the protein CASGRRGGETQYF.

In this sample, this clonotype turned up a few times. The chain employs TRBV20-1 and TRBJ2-2, with D perhaps matching TRBD1 or TRBD2 (5 bases each). V lost 3 bases, J lost 5 bases, and 13 bases lay in between. The CDR3 runs 14 residues. CDR1 DFQATT and CDR2 SNEGSKA come from the germline V gene (reference sequence). The CDR3 loop is CSARTGGGTGELFF. The CDR3 nucleotides are TGCAGTGCTAGGACGGGTGGGGGTACCGGGGAGCTGTTTTTT.

The chain combines TRBV7-3 with TRBJ2-3, with 7 bases that match TRBD2. Looked up from germline, CDR1 is SGHTA and CDR2 is FQGTGA. CDR3 length equals 16 residues. The V and J ends lost 0 bases and 2 bases, in that order; junction bases with no gene match: 5. The CDR3 nucleotides are TGTGCCAGCAGCTTAACCTGGCGGGGGAACACAGATACGCAGTATTTT. Translated, it gives CASSLTWRGNTDTQYF.

As concerns this clonotype: The germline gene is not matched at one end of the junction; a read error may be the cause. This chain links TRBV4-2 with TRBJ2-3, with 12 bases fitting TRBD2. The CDR3 runs to 17 residues. Per the germline V gene, CDR1 is LGHNA and CDR2 is YNFKEQ. The CDR3 loop reads CASSQDPSGGGTDTQNF. Here the CDR3 DNA reads TGTGCCAGCAGCCAAGATCCTAGCGGGGGGGGCACAGATACGCAGAATTTT.

The V and J genes are TRBV3-1 and TRBJ2-5, with D maybe TRBD2 (5 bases). The V end lost 0 bases, the J end lost 11 bases, and 22 bases lay between the germline ends. In germline, CDR1 is LGHDT, CDR2 YNNKEL (reference sequence). The CDR3 totals 16 residues. CDR3 region: CASSQDPGYSYNEQYF. In DNA form, the CDR3 reads TGTGCCAGCAGCCAAGACCCGGGGTATTCCTACAATGAGCAGTACTTC.

The chain links TRBV6-1 to TRBJ1-1, with 7 bases lining up with TRBD1. The CDR3 has 14 amino acids. V lost 6 bases, J lost 0 bases, and 4 bases stayed unmatched. Germline V gives CDR1 MNHNS, CDR2 SASEGT. The CDR3 loop reads CASRRQGMNTEAFF. The CDR3 region has the DNA TGTGCCAGCAGAAGACAGGGAATGAACACTGAAGCTTTCTTT.

V is TRBV4-1 and J is TRBJ1-2; D may be TRBD1 (5 bases). Looked up from germline, CDR1 is MGHRA and CDR2 is YSYEKL. This CDR3 contains 15 residues. V lost 3 bases, J lost 5 bases, and 16 bases lay in between. Written as DNA, the CDR3 is TGCGCCAGCAGCCAGGACGGACAAGGGGCTTATGGCTACACCTTC. The encoded protein is CASSQDGQGAYGYTF.

The chain recombines TRBV20-1 with TRBJ2-7; 14 bases agree with TRBD2. The CDR3 sequence is 16 residues long. The V segment lost 4 bases and the J segment 7 bases; nucleotides outside the gene matches: 12. The germline CDR1 and CDR2 sequences are DFQATT and SNEGSKA (reference sequence). As DNA, the CDR3 is TGCAGTGCTACATGGACTAGCGGGGGGATCTACAATGAGCAGTACTTC. It specifies CSATWTSGGIYNEQYF.

This clonotype came up a few times. The chain has TRBV20-1 and TRBJ1-2; D may be TRBD1 (5 bases). This CDR3 is 12 amino acids long. The ends were cut back, 6 bases at V and 10 bases at J, with 18 bases in the middle. Germline values: CDR1 DFQATT, CDR2 SNEGSKA (reference sequence). In DNA form, the CDR3 reads TGCAGTGCCGCGGCTGCATGGGGCGACTACACCTTC. Its translation: CSAAAAWGDYTF.

This clonotype was recorded a few times. This sequence joins TRBV6-2 or TRBV6-3 and TRBJ1-6, with D unclear. This CDR3 is built from 12 residues. V gave up 6 bases and J gave up 7 bases, with 7 bases separating them. From germline, CDR1 is MNHEY and CDR2 SVGEGT. The CDR3: CASRVLNSPLHF. For the CDR3, the DNA is TGTGCCAGCAGGGTATTGAATTCACCCCTCCACTTT.